A selection of T cell receptor beta chains follows, all from one sample in a study of shared clonotypes between healthy human individuals. Clones were read by immunoSEQ multiplex PCR, and TCRdb kept only the in-frame ones, dropping some. Of roughly 2,000,000 clones in the sample, 93% are singletons; the top ten hold around 1.7%. The sequencing sample was made of naive CD8+ T cells from PBMCs. These receptors all stem from a man aged 18 to 29 in good health. Some clones in this sample may be carry-over from other donors' samples. Each CDR3 is given with its conserved first and last residue. Fields, in order: V gene, D gene, J gene, clone size, CDR3 DNA, CDR3 protein. The D gene is left open where the match is weak. Some rows have no size entry. The others give once, few or many, or a class for an expanded clone.

V gene: TRBV28
D gene: TRBD1
J gene: TRBJ1-3
clone size: once
CDR3 DNA: TGTGCCAGCAGACCCCAAGGGACAGGGACTGGAAACACCATATATTTT
CDR3 protein: CASRPQGTGTGNTIYF

V gene: TRBV14
D gene: -
J gene: TRBJ1-3
clone size: -
CDR3 DNA: TGTGCCAGCAGCCATAGGCCGGACGATGTCACCATATATTTT
CDR3 protein: CASSHRPDDVTIYF

V gene: TRBV2
D gene: -
J gene: TRBJ2-1
clone size: -
CDR3 DNA: TGTGCCAGCAGTGAAGGCGGTTTCAGCTCCTACAATGAGCAGTTCTTC
CDR3 protein: CASSEGGFSSYNEQFF

V gene: TRBV10-3
D gene: -
J gene: TRBJ1-2
clone size: -
CDR3 DNA: TGTGCCATCAGTGAGCCATCAGGGAACTATGGCTACACCTTC
CDR3 protein: CAISEPSGNYGYTF

V gene: TRBV5-6
D gene: -
J gene: TRBJ1-1
clone size: -
CDR3 DNA: TGTGCCAGCAGCTTGGTAGGCAGCCTGCTTGAAGCTTTCTTT
CDR3 protein: CASSLVGSLLEAFF

V gene: TRBV9
D gene: TRBD1
J gene: TRBJ2-7
clone size: once
CDR3 DNA: TGTGCCAGCAGTTACACCGGGACAGGGGGCTACGAGCAGTACTTC
CDR3 protein: CASSYTGTGGYEQYF

V gene: TRBV7-8
D gene: -
J gene: TRBJ2-4
clone size: -
CDR3 DNA: TGTGCCAGCAGCAGGGAGGGGGGTGTAGCCAAAAACATTCAGTACTTC
CDR3 protein: CASSREGGVAKNIQYF

V gene: TRBV19
D gene: -
J gene: TRBJ2-1
clone size: -
CDR3 DNA: TGTGCCAGTACCCCTGCCAGGAGTCTCTGGGGTGAGCAGTTCTTC
CDR3 protein: CASTPARSLWGEQFF

V gene: TRBV28
D gene: -
J gene: TRBJ1-1
clone size: few
CDR3 DNA: TGTGCCAGCATTGAGAACACTGAAGCTTTCTTT
CDR3 protein: CASIENTEAFF

V gene: TRBV5-4
D gene: TRBD2
J gene: TRBJ2-7
clone size: -
CDR3 DNA: TGTGCCAGCAGCTTAAAGCGGGAGAGGTCCTACGAGCAGTACTTC
CDR3 protein: CASSLKRERSYEQYF

V gene: TRBV5-6
D gene: -
J gene: TRBJ2-7
clone size: once
CDR3 DNA: TGTGCCAGTATCGACAACCCGGCGGGGCACGTCTACGAGCAGTACTTC
CDR3 protein: CASIDNPAGHVYEQYF

V gene: TRBV28
D gene: -
J gene: TRBJ1-1
clone size: -
CDR3 DNA: TGTGCCAGCAGTTTAACCGACAGGAACACTGAAGCTTTCTTT
CDR3 protein: CASSLTDRNTEAFF

V gene: TRBV28
D gene: TRBD2
J gene: TRBJ2-3
clone size: -
CDR3 DNA: TGTGCCAGCAGTCTTGGGACTAGCGGGAACACAGATACGCAGTATTTT
CDR3 protein: CASSLGTSGNTDTQYF

V gene: TRBV19
D gene: -
J gene: TRBJ1-5
clone size: -
CDR3 DNA: TGTGCCAGCACCTCTACCCGGGATTGGGGGCAGCCCCAGCATTTT
CDR3 protein: CASTSTRDWGQPQHF

V gene: TRBV10-3
D gene: TRBD1
J gene: TRBJ2-3
clone size: -
CDR3 DNA: TGTGCCATCAGTGACCTTAGGGGGCGGACGCAGTATTTT
CDR3 protein: CAISDLRGRTQYF

V gene: TRBV10-3
D gene: -
J gene: TRBJ2-2
clone size: -
CDR3 DNA: TGTGCCATCAGAAATAACGGGGCCTTCACGAACACCGGGGAGCTGTTTTTT
CDR3 protein: CAIRNNGAFTNTGELFF

V gene: TRBV9
D gene: -
J gene: TRBJ2-3
clone size: -
CDR3 DNA: TGTGCCAGCAGCCCCCCCACAGATACGCAGTATTTT
CDR3 protein: CASSPPTDTQYF

V gene: TRBV9
D gene: -
J gene: TRBJ2-3
clone size: -
CDR3 DNA: TGTGCCAGCAGCGTAGGTGGCCTCGAGGCAGATACGCAGTATTTT
CDR3 protein: CASSVGGLEADTQYF

V gene: TRBV27
D gene: TRBD2
J gene: TRBJ2-3
clone size: -
CDR3 DNA: TGTGCCAGCAGTTTAAATGTCGGGGGGTCCCCAGATACGCAGTATTTT
CDR3 protein: CASSLNVGGSPDTQYF

V gene: TRBV7-9
D gene: TRBD1
J gene: TRBJ1-2
clone size: -
CDR3 DNA: TGTGCCAGCAGCTTAGGGACAGGGGGGAACGGCTACACCTTC
CDR3 protein: CASSLGTGGNGYTF

V gene: TRBV19
D gene: TRBD2
J gene: TRBJ2-4
clone size: -
CDR3 DNA: TGTGCCAGTAGTCCAGCGCGGTGGGGGGGCAAAAACATTCAGTACTTC
CDR3 protein: CASSPARWGGKNIQYF

V gene: TRBV4-3
D gene: -
J gene: TRBJ2-1
clone size: -
CDR3 DNA: TGCGCCAGCAGCCAAGAATCCCCGGCTGTCGGGGGTTCCTACAATGAGCAGTTCTTC
CDR3 protein: CASSQESPAVGGSYNEQFF

V gene: TRBV7-9
D gene: -
J gene: TRBJ2-7
clone size: -
CDR3 DNA: TGTGCCAGCAGTCGGGGGCTACCGCCCGAGGACGAGCAGTACTTC
CDR3 protein: CASSRGLPPEDEQYF

V gene: TRBV21-1
D gene: -
J gene: TRBJ1-5
clone size: -
CDR3 DNA: TGTGCCAGCAGCAAGGAGGACAGGGTCCATCAGCCCCAGCATTTT
CDR3 protein: CASSKEDRVHQPQHF

V gene: TRBV19
D gene: -
J gene: TRBJ1-2
clone size: -
CDR3 DNA: TGTGCCAGTAGTATGGAGTCCGGGACTCAGGATTTTTATGGCTATGGCTACACCTTC
CDR3 protein: CASSMESGTQDFYGYGYTF

V gene: TRBV5-6
D gene: -
J gene: TRBJ1-6
clone size: -
CDR3 DNA: TGTGCCAGCAGCTTGGGCAGGACCTGGGGGTCACCCCTCCACTTT
CDR3 protein: CASSLGRTWGSPLHF

V gene: TRBV27
D gene: -
J gene: TRBJ2-7
clone size: once
CDR3 DNA: TGTGCCAGCAGGTTGTGGGGGAGTAGTGACGAGCAGTACTTC
CDR3 protein: CASRLWGSSDEQYF

V gene: TRBV9
D gene: -
J gene: TRBJ2-6
clone size: -
CDR3 DNA: TGTGCCAGCAGCGTGTTTTGGGAATCTGGGGCCAACGTCCTGACTTTC
CDR3 protein: CASSVFWESGANVLTF

V gene: TRBV10-1
D gene: -
J gene: TRBJ2-5
clone size: -
CDR3 DNA: TGCGCCAGCAGTTCGACAGGACTTCAAGAGACCCAGTACTTC
CDR3 protein: CASSSTGLQETQYF